These T cell receptor beta chains were read from a single sample in a study of cytomegalovirus exposure and HLA in healthy donors. Some clones are missing from TCRdb's copy, which holds only in-frame ones; the method was immunoSEQ multiplex PCR. The sample has 130,000 to 150,000 clones; 85% to 90% are singletons. The sample was PBMCs. The receptors were sampled from a woman younger than 35 in good health and CMV-seropositive. CDR3s include the opening cysteine and the closing phenylalanine or tryptophan. D genes are given only for firm matches. Where a row states a size, it is once, few, many or the class of an expanded clone; other rows omit it.

14 | - | - | TRBJ1-2 | TRBV7-9 | TGTGCCAGCAGCCCCACGGGGGGCCACTATGGCTACACCTTC | CASSPTGGHYGYTF
13 | - | - | TRBJ1-1 | TRBV11-2 | TGTGCCAGCGAGGATCGACGGAACACTGAAGCTTTCTTT | CASEDRRNTEAFF
16 | - | - | TRBJ1-1 | TRBV2 | TGTGCCAGCAGTGAGGGGGCAGGGGAATTGAACACTGAAGCTTTCTTT | CASSEGAGELNTEAFF
12 | few | - | TRBJ2-1 | TRBV29-1 | TGCAGCGGGGCTAAGATCCACAATGAGCAGTTCTTC | CSGAKIHNEQFF
15 | few | TRBD1 | TRBJ2-5 | TRBV9 | TGTGCCAGCAGCGTCGCGGGGACAGGGAGAGAGACCCAGTACTTC | CASSVAGTGRETQYF
13 | - | - | TRBJ1-3 | TRBV6-5 | TGTGCCACCATGAGGACAGTTGGAAACACCATATATTTT | CATMRTVGNTIYF
16 | - | TRBD2 | TRBJ2-5 | TRBV29-1 | TGCAGCGTCGATACTCCCGTAGCGGGAGGAGGGGAGACCCAGTACTTC | CSVDTPVAGGGETQYF
13 | few | - | TRBJ1-1 | TRBV30 | TGTGCCTGGAGTGGAGCGGGGGGCACTGAAGCTTTCTTT | CAWSGAGGTEAFF
15 | - | - | TRBJ2-7 | TRBV18 | TGTGCCAGCTCACCGAGATCGGGACACGTTTTAGAGCAGTACTTC | CASSPRSGHVLEQYF
15 | - | TRBD2 | TRBJ2-1 | TRBV30 | TGTGCCTGGAATGGGGGGAGGGCTCAAAACAATGAGCAGTTCTTC | CAWNGGRAQNNEQFF